The 16 T cell receptor beta chains below were found in one sample sequenced in a study of cytomegalovirus exposure and HLA in healthy donors. PCR involved 60 Vbeta and 13 Jbeta primers. Clones were sequenced by immunoSEQ multiplex PCR, and TCRdb holds only the in-frame ones, with some missing. Here the sample spans about 210,000 clones, approximately 78% being singletons. Source material: PBMCs. These receptors were obtained from a woman younger than 45 in good health and CMV-seropositive.

This clone came up a few times. The J gene is TRBJ2-3, the V gene TRBV30; a possible D gene is TRBD2 (5 bases). Germline loops: CDR1 GTSNPN, CDR2 SVGIG (reference sequence). Between the trimmed V and J ends, which lost 7 bases and 8 bases, there was a span of 22 bases. CDR3 length equals 14 residues. The CDR3 bases are TGTGCCTTACTTTGGGCTGGGGAGTTGTCTACGCAGTATTTT. Protein product: CALLWAGELSTQYF.

The rearrangement joins TRBV5-1 to TRBJ1-1, with D maybe TRBD1 (5 bases). Trimming shortened V by 4 bases and J by 6 bases, and 19 bases separated the two germline ends. The CDR3 sequence is 15 residues long. Looked up from germline, CDR1 is SGHRS and CDR2 is YFSETQ. CDR3 region: CASSPSTGGFPEAFF. CDR3 nucleotides: TGCGCCAGCAGCCCATCTACGGGGGGGTTCCCTGAAGCTTTCTTT.

This CDR3 reads CASSSRLAGVGELFF. In DNA, the CDR3 is TGTGCCAGCAGTTCCAGACTCGCGGGAGTCGGGGAGCTGTTTTTT. The V call is TRBV28, the J call TRBJ2-2, with TRBD2 identical over 7 bases. The V and J ends lost 4 bases and 7 bases, in that order; junction bases with no gene match: 9. This CDR3 is built from 15 residues. Germline V gene lookup returns CDR1 MDHEN and CDR2 SYDVKM.

J is TRBJ1-2 and V is TRBV6-6; 11 nucleotides align to TRBD1. The germline V gene encodes CDR1 MNHNY and CDR2 SVGAGI (reference sequence). The CDR3 is made up of 15 amino acids. V shed 6 bases and J 3 bases; nucleotides not matched to a gene: 6. CDR3 sequence: CASRDRGRLYYGYTF. In DNA, the CDR3 is TGTGCCAGCAGGGACAGGGGGCGGTTATACTATGGCTACACCTTC.

The genes are TRBV30 and TRBJ1-1; no clear D. The germline gives CDR1 GTSNPN, CDR2 SVGIG (reference sequence). V was clipped by 1 base and J by 0 bases, with 12 bases between them. The CDR3 is 15 residues long. DNA of the CDR3: TGTGCCTGGAGTGAGACTCGGTCAGTGAACACTGAAGCTTTCTTT. It codes for CAWSETRSVNTEAFF.

There are a few counts of this clone. V and J are TRBV4-2 and TRBJ2-5, with D perhaps TRBD1 (6 bases). Germline values: CDR1 LGHNA, CDR2 YNFKEQ. This CDR3 comprises 15 residues. The V end lost 1 base, the J end lost 0 bases, and 9 bases lay between the germline ends. DNA of the CDR3: TGTGCCAGCAGCCAAGCCGGGACAAACCAAGAGACCCAGTACTTC. Translating it yields CASSQAGTNQETQYF.

The chain combines TRBV5-4 with TRBJ2-1, with TRBD2 matching 14 bases. Unmatched junction bases numbered 5, after V lost 6 bases and J lost 6 bases. This CDR3 contains 15 residues. Germline loops: CDR1 SGHNT, CDR2 YYREEE (reference sequence). The chain's CDR3 is CASTSGLAGGNEQFF. The CDR3 region has the DNA TGTGCCAGCACTTCCGGACTAGCGGGAGGCAATGAGCAGTTCTTC.

The genes are TRBV5-6 and TRBJ2-3; no clear D gene. CDR1 is SGHDT, CDR2 YYEEEE, per germline. V was trimmed by 4 bases and J by 0 bases, leaving 6 bases between them. This CDR3 comprises 13 residues. The CDR3 region has the DNA TGTGCCAGCAGCCTTTATAGCACAGATACGCAGTATTTT. This encodes CASSLYSTDTQYF.

The rearrangement uses TRBV6-4 and TRBJ2-7, with 11 bases matching TRBD1. The CDR3 spans 14 residues. Trimming cost V 4 bases and J 4 bases; bases outside gene matches: 3. Looked up from germline, CDR1 is MRHNA and CDR2 is SNTAGT. The chain's CDR3 is CASSAGQGEYEQYF. DNA of the CDR3: TGTGCCAGCAGTGCGGGACAGGGGGAGTACGAGCAGTACTTC.

The chain employs TRBV5-4 and TRBJ2-1, with D maybe TRBD2 (6 bases). Germline CDR1 and CDR2: SGHNT and YYREEE (reference sequence). The CDR3 extends over 13 amino acids. With 4 bases removed from V and 12 bases from J, the gap between germline ends came to 17 bases. CDR3 residues: CASSPGDPRGQFF. DNA of the CDR3: TGTGCCAGCAGCCCGGGGGACCCTCGGGGGCAGTTCTTC.

The chain joins TRBV19 to TRBJ2-5; D is possibly TRBD1 (5 bases). This CDR3 has 13 residues. Looked up from germline, CDR1 is LNHDA and CDR2 is SQIVND (reference sequence). V was pared by 2 bases and J by 4 bases, with 8 bases between. CDR3 nucleotides: TGTGCCAGTAGTATACAGGGTGGAGAGACCCAGTACTTC. It specifies CASSIQGGETQYF.

The count of this clone is one. One junction end disagrees with the germline gene, perhaps due to a read error. The chain employs TRBV19 and TRBJ2-6, with 8 bases aligning to TRBD1. The CDR3 extends over 18 amino acids. The germline V gene has CDR1 LNHDA and CDR2 SQIVND (reference sequence). CDR3 nucleotides: TGTACCAGTAGTATAGGACAGGGTCTCGGCTCTGGGGCCAACGTCCTGACTTTC. Translating gives CTSSIGQGLGSGANVLTF.

The V gene is TRBV6-5, the J gene TRBJ2-5, with 8 bases that match TRBD1. V gave up 0 bases and J gave up 5 bases; unmatched junction bases: 5. The CDR3 runs to 15 residues. Germline loops: CDR1 MNHEY, CDR2 SVGAGI. The CDR3 region is CASSYSGTGPETQYF. The CDR3 bases are TGTGCCAGCAGTTACTCCGGGACAGGCCCGGAGACCCAGTACTTC.

The chain joins TRBV13 to TRBJ2-2, with 8 bases lining up with TRBD2. Trimming took 7 bases from V and 6 from J; bases not matched to a gene: 7. The CDR3 runs to 14 residues. The germline V gene has CDR1 PRHDT and CDR2 FYEKMQ (reference sequence). The CDR3 here is CASTAGGDPGELFF. CDR3 bases: TGTGCCAGCACGGCCGGGGGGGATCCCGGGGAGCTGTTTTTT.

This clone was recorded only once. CDR3 sequence (DNA): TGTGCCAGCAGCGTAGCTGCAGGCAACTACGAGCAGTACTTC. This sequence encodes CASSVAAGNYEQYF. This chain links TRBV9 with TRBJ2-7; the D is unclear. Trimming shortened V by 0 bases and J by 3 bases, and 10 bases separated the two germline ends. The germline CDR1 and CDR2 sequences are SGDLS and YYNGEE. This CDR3 has 14 amino acids.

J is TRBJ1-2 and V is TRBV28; the match to TRBD1 covers 7 bases. Germline V gene lookup returns CDR1 MDHEN and CDR2 SYDVKM. The CDR3 runs to 17 residues. V lost 5 bases to trimming and J lost 2 bases; unmatched junction nucleotides: 14. The CDR3 loop reads CASSPRGLRQGNYGYTF. The CDR3 DNA is TGTGCCAGCAGTCCCCGCGGACTTCGACAGGGAAACTATGGCTACACCTTC.